This record looks at one TCR beta chain sequence and its context. Which antigen it targets is not known. The input lacks base qualities; no much larger clone sits a single base away. The receptor library was made with 5' RACE. Sequencer: Illumina HiSeq 2500. A second PCR of about 6 to 11 cycles was run with a J-beta primer mix and a sample-barcoded 5' primer. A unique molecular identifier was introduced onto each TCR beta cDNA molecule by a template-switch 5' adaptor carrying 12 random nucleotides. Each sample yielded at least 3 million CDR3-containing paired-end reads. First-strand cDNA synthesis was performed from all RNA using the Mint cDNA synthesis kit, with priming by a TRBC-specific oligonucleotide. Following uracil-DNA glycosylase treatment, all cDNA underwent a first 18-cycle PCR with the universal primers M1SS and BC2_uni_R. Turning to the authors' computational methods: For normalization, 1 million high-quality reads, each with a distinct molecular identifier, were randomly selected from each sample. Instead of being binned into consensus sequences, reads that shared molecular identifiers were thrown out. CDR3 identification, clonotype clustering and error correction used MiTCR with a Q25 quality threshold and the strictest error-elimination algorithm. Lower-bound total TCR beta diversity was estimated with a nonparametric unseen species model using Euler transformation. TCRdb reprocessed the public reads (quality trimming at Q25 with fastp, clone calling with MiXCR) and kept in-frame beta chains. Entries are consolidated by CDR3 protein sequence, retaining the most common genes and DNA. TCRdb, rather than the study authors, made the V and J calls. For this sample there are about 1.6 million distinct CDR3 sequences; roughly 32% appear just once. The top ten clonotypes cover approximately 10% of the sample.

The sample belongs to a study of blood T cells in healthy people across ages (dated by TCRdb to between 2015 and 2017). About the study as a whole: In model experiments, roughly one uniquely barcoded TCR beta cDNA molecule per two T cells was captured by template switching. Four age groups were formed from the donors: young (average roughly 15 years), middle-aged (approximately 41), aged (around 62) and long-lived (about 75). The study measured age-related changes in TCR beta repertoire diversity using deep sequencing normalized with unique cDNA molecular identifiers. Two additional independent replicas of 1 million unique cDNA reads from the same blood draw were analyzed for two donors (one aged 18 to 30 and one aged 80 or older). To avoid experimental bias, donors of different ages were distributed randomly across sequencing lanes.

The donors were roughly 39 Caucasian individuals from Russia, aged roughly 6 to 95 years, who were systemically healthy. Each donor gave 8 to 10 milliliters of peripheral blood, drawn into EDTA-treated Vacutainer tubes. Ficoll-Paque density-gradient centrifugation was used to isolate PBMCs, with at least 7 million per sample. Total RNA was extracted from PBMCs with Trizol reagent, with at least 5.5 micrograms obtained per sample. Naive CD45RAhigh/CD27high T cell percentages were measured by flow cytometry on a PBMC aliquot from every donor. Study-wide findings and limitations: Because profiling used bulk unsorted PBMCs, naive and antigen-experienced compartments could not be compared conclusively. Because the CMV infection status of the donors was unknown, age-related changes in expanded clonotypes may potentially have been confounded. Estimates of total diversity based on one million sequenced T cells were considered lower bounds and underestimates. The percentage of naive T cells measured by flow cytometry correlated strongly with observed TCR beta diversity. Compared with the aged group, the long-lived group had more naive CD4+ T cells, fewer expanded clones and increased TCR diversity, suggesting age selection. As age increased, observed TCR beta diversity per million T cells dropped in a roughly linear way, and a significant reduction was already evident by age about 40.

V is clipped by 6 bases and J by 7 bases, and the sequence between their germline boundaries is 9 bases long. Including cysteine and phenylalanine, the CDR3 has 12 amino acids. Only the CDR3 region is kept as DNA, spanning 36 bases read in frame from base 1. The germline V gene provides CDR1 MGHDK and CDR2 SYGVNS. The chain couples TRBV25-1 to TRBJ1-4; a tentative D match to TRBD1 spans 5 bases. Sequenced input: blood. The TCR originated in a woman under 40 in good health. The CDR3 reads CASRGRGEKLFF. The nucleotide sequence is TGTGCCAGCAGGGGGAGGGGTGAAAAACTGTTTTTT.